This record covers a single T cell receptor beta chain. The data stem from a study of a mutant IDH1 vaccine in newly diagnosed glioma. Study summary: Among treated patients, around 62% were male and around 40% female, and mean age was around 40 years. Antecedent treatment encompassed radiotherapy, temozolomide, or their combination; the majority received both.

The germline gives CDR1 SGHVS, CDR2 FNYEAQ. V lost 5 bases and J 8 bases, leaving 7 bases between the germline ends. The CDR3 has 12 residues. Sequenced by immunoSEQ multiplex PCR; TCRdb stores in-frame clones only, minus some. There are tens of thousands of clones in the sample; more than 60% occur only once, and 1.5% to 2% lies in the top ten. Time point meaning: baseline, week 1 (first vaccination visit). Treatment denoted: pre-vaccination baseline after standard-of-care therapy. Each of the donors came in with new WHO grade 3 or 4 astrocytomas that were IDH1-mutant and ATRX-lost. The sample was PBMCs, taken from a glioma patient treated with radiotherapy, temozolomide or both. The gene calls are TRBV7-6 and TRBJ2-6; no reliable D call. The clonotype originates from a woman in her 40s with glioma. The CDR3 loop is CASSPFTNVLTF. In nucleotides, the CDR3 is TGTGCCAGCAGCCCCTTTACCAACGTCCTGACTTTC.